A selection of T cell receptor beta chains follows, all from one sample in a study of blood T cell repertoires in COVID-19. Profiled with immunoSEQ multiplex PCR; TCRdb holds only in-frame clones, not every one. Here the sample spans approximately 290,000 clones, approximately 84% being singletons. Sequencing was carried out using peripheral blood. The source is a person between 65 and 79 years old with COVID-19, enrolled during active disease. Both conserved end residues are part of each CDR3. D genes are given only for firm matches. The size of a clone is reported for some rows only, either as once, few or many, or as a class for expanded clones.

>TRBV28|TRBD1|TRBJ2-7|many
CASSFRGQGEQYF
TGTGCCAGCAGTTTTAGGGGACAGGGAGAGCAGTACTTC
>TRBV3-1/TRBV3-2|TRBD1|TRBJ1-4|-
CASSPNRGTNEKLFF
TGTGCCAGCAGCCCCAACAGGGGGACTAATGAAAAACTGTTTTTT
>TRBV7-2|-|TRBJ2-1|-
CASSLERTAYNEQFF
TGTGCCAGCAGCTTAGAACGAACAGCCTACAATGAGCAGTTCTTC
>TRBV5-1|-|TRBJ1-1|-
CASSLTGNTEAFF
TGCGCCAGCAGCTTGACAGGGAACACTGAAGCTTTCTTT
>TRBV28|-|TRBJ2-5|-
CASSSPRLQETQYF
TGTGCCAGCAGTTCACCCAGACTACAAGAGACCCAGTACTTC
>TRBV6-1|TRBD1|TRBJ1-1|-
CASSERYPTGGRGTEAFF
TGTGCCAGCAGTGAACGATATCCGACAGGGGGGCGAGGCACTGAAGCTTTCTTT
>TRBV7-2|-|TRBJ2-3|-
CASSLEGRGGVDTQYF
TGTGCCAGCAGCTTAGAAGGCAGGGGAGGGGTAGATACGCAGTATTTT
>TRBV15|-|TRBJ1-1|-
CATSDPGLGNTEAFF
TGTGCCACCAGCGACCCAGGGTTAGGAAACACTGAAGCTTTCTTT
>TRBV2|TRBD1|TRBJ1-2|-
CASAGQGYGYTF
TGTGCCAGCGCGGGACAGGGATATGGCTACACCTTC
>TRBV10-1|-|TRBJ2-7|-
CATSHGGPYEQYF
TGCGCCACGTCCCACGGGGGACCCTACGAGCAGTACTTC
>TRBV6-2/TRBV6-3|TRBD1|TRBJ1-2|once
CASSNARGNYGYTF
TGTGCCAGCAGCAACGCCAGGGGGAACTATGGCTACACCTTC
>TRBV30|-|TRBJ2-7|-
CAWSLADPPPYEQYF
TGTGCCTGGAGTTTAGCGGACCCACCCCCCTACGAGCAGTACTTC
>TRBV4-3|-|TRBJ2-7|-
CASSQDLPGASYEQYF
TGCGCCAGCAGCCAAGATCTCCCAGGGGCCTCCTACGAGCAGTACTTC
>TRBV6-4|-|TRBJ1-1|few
CASKDPPEDNRHLNTEAFF
TGTGCCAGCAAGGATCCTCCCGAAGACAATAGACACTTGAACACTGAAGCTTTCTTT
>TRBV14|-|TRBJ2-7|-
CASSQDHWTADYEQYF
TGTGCCAGCAGCCAAGATCACTGGACAGCAGACTACGAGCAGTACTTC
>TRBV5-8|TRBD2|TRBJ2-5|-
CASRAGTSGSQETQYF
TGTGCCAGCAGAGCTGGGACTAGCGGGTCCCAAGAGACCCAGTACTTC
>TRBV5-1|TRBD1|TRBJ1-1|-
CASSVDRGRTEAFF
TGCGCCAGCAGCGTAGACAGGGGCCGCACTGAAGCTTTCTTT
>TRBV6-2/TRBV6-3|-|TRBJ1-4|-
CASSHLAAGEKLFF
TGTGCCAGCAGTCATCTGGCAGCCGGGGAAAAACTGTTTTTT
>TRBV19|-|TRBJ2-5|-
CASSIRPQGRGETQYF
TGTGCCAGTAGTATAAGACCACAGGGTAGAGGGGAGACCCAGTACTTC
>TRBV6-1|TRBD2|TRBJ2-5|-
CASSESAAGGHVETQYF
TGTGCCAGCAGTGAATCGGCGGCGGGGGGGCACGTGGAGACCCAGTACTTC
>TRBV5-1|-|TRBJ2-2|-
CASSSYDRNTGELFF
TGCGCCAGCAGCTCATACGACAGGAACACCGGGGAGCTGTTTTTT
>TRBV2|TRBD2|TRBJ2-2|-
CASSQTGTSGGSGELFF
TGTGCCAGCAGTCAGACCGGGACTAGCGGGGGGTCCGGGGAGCTGTTTTTT
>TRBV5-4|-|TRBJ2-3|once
CASSPNTDTQYF
TGTGCCAGCAGCCCCAACACAGATACGCAGTATTTT
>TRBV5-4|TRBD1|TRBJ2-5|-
CASSPGTGQETQYF
TGTGCCAGCAGCCCCGGGACAGGGCAAGAGACCCAGTACTTC